This T cell receptor beta chain was sequenced during a study of T cells in Graves' hyperthyroidism and ophthalmopathy. The overall study: Peripheral blood specimens were obtained at initial diagnosis, prior to any treatment.

This clonotype was recorded many times. With 1 base removed from V and 0 bases from J, the gap between germline ends came to 11 bases. Germline V gives CDR1 SEHNR, CDR2 FQNEAQ (reference sequence). The CDR3 extends over 16 amino acids. Amplification targeted TCR beta CDR3 regions from RNA transcripts. HTBI primers were employed in a first-round RT-PCR of the TCR CDR3. TCRdb independently ran MiXCR on the multiplex PCR reads; one entry per CDR3 protein. The profile shows around 450,000 distinct CDR3 sequences, around a sixth of them singletons. Disease duration under 2 months; hyperthyroidism patients were aged 18 to 65. Uncontrolled infection, other autoimmune disease, pregnancy or lactation disqualified patients from enrolment. The diagnostic basis comprised clinical symptoms, serum thyroxine and TRAb, thyroid ultrasound and orbital computed tomography.

The receptor was derived from a woman under 30 with Graves' hyperthyroidism. V is TRBV7-9 and J is TRBJ2-3; D possibly uses TRBD1 or TRBD2 (5 bases each). The sequenced sample was blood. DNA for the CDR3: TGTGCCAGCAGCTTAGGGGACGGCGGGAGCACAGATACGCAGTATTTT. Translation: CASSLGDGGSTDTQYF.